The 2 T cell receptor beta chains below all came from one sample that was sequenced in a study of OX40 agonist ivuxolimab in advanced cancers. The repertoire was sequenced with immunoSEQ multiplex PCR; TCRdb's copy has only in-frame clones and lacks some. The data contain about 130,000 clones, 90% of them seen just once; the ten biggest clones take up 1.1%. Here the sequenced sample was CD4+ or CD8+ T cells sorted from blood, taken in a trial of the OX40 agonist ivuxolimab. The source of these receptors is an adult with an advanced solid tumor such as melanoma, head and neck, liver or kidney cancer.

V gene TRBV5-4 combines with J gene TRBJ1-1; TRBD1 matches 7 bases. This CDR3 contains 12 residues. The junction had 2 bases not matched to a gene; V was cut back by 2 bases and J by 7 bases. Germline CDR1 and CDR2: SGHNT and YYREEE (reference sequence). The CDR3 spells CASSFRDSEAFF. The CDR3 coding sequence is TGTGCCAGCAGCTTCCGGGACAGTGAAGCTTTCTTT.

CDR3 protein: CASSLQGIGPQHF. In DNA, the CDR3 is TGTGCCAGCAGCTTACAGGGAATCGGGCCCCAGCATTTT. The chain uses TRBV7-2 and TRBJ1-5; weak D call: TRBD1 (5 bases). Germline V gene data show CDR1 as SGHTA and CDR2 as FQGNSA. Deletions cut 2 bases from V and 9 bases from J, with 11 bases between. The CDR3 loop spans 13 amino acids.